The text below deals with one TCR beta chain. It has no known antigen specificity. No clone much larger than this one lies a single base away; base qualities are absent. CDR1 MNHEY and CDR2 SVGAGI were looked up in the germline V gene. Unmatched junction bases come to 9, with V trimmed by 6 bases and J by 3 bases. The CDR3 runs 15 residues from the cysteine to the phenylalanine. Of all the DNA, just the CDR3 is kept, 45 bases in frame from base 1. The immunoSEQ Assay, a bias-controlled multiplex PCR, was used to amplify TCRbeta CDR3 regions from genomic DNA. Turning to the authors' computational methods: Nucleated cell counts per sample were estimated from amplification of reference gene primers within the assay. To quantify the absolute abundance of each unique TCRbeta CDR3 rearrangement, sequence reads were collapsed and filtered. For each sample, productive Simpson clonality was calculated as the square root of Simpson's diversity index over productive rearrangements. TCRdb limited this immuneACCESS table to in-frame rearrangements with V and J called. A share of clones is missing; checked studies link under half to unresolved V genes, and the rest is unexplained. The V and J calls and clone size were taken over from that table, and D and trimming were inferred from the DNA. The sample profile shows 250,000 or so clones; roughly 88% of them were found once. Together, the top ten hold 2.5% of the sample.

This record comes from a study of blood T cell repertoires in COVID-19 (TCRdb year 2020). Background on the whole study: Samples from collaborators originated in the United States, Italy and Spain and spanned both the acute and convalescent phases of COVID-19. The prospective study material was composed of cDNA or gDNA derived from T cells, B-cell-depleted T cells, or PBMCs. Deeply sampled blood TCRbeta repertoires from subjects exposed to, actively infected with, or recovered from COVID-19 were included in the dataset. A freely available public database, intended as a resource for researchers studying the immune response to SARS-CoV-2, is where the repertoires were released. The samples were drawn from the first 160 participants of the ongoing ImmuneRACE study and from 950 to 1,500 subjects provided by 6 global collaborators. Sample metadata almost always included a de-identified subject ID, COVID-19 status, age in years and sex. Where available, HLA class I and class II types were obtained from metadata supplied by the sample provider rather than from assay-based typing.

Study-level results and caveats: The amount of clinical and demographic metadata varied by source and participant and was provided uncurated.

Participants in the prospective study were enrolled through a virtual design, were aged about 18 to 100 years, and lived in approximately 24 United States geographic areas. In the prospective study, participants were assigned to cohorts based on the clinical history participants reported in a screening survey and a study questionnaire. Each participant in the prospective study had whole blood, serum and a nasopharyngeal or oropharyngeal swab collected by mobile phlebotomists. Additional blood draws and questionnaires over a 2-month period could optionally be provided by prospective study participants. Before DNA extraction, prospective study blood samples were shipped either frozen or at room temperature.

The TCR comes from a middle-aged woman with acute COVID-19. In this chain, TRBV6-5 is recombined with TRBJ2-7; 9 bases in the junction line up with TRBD1. Input material: PBMCs or T cells enriched from blood (not recorded which). The CDR3 loop reads CASSLTGDRVYEQYF. Read as DNA, the sequence is TGTGCCAGCAGCCTAACCGGGGACAGGGTCTACGAGCAGTACTTC.